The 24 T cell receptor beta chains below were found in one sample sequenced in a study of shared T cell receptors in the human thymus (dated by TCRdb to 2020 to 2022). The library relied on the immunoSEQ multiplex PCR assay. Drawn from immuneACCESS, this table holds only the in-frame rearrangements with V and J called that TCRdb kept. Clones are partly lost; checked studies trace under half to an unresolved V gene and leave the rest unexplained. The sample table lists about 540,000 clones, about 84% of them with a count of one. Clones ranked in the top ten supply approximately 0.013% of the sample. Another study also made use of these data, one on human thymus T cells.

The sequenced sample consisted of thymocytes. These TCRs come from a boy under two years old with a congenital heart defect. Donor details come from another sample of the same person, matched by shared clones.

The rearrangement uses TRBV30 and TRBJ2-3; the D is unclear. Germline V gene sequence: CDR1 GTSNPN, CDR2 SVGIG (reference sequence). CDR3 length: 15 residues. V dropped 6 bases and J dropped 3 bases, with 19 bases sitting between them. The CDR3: CACPSPVWWTDTQYF. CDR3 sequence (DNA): TGTGCCTGCCCATCCCCGGTTTGGTGGACAGATACGCAGTATTTT.

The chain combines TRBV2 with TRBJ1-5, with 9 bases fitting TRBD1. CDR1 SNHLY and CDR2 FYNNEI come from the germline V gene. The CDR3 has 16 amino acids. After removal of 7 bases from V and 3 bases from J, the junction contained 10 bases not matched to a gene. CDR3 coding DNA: TGTGCCAGCACCGTACAGGACAGGGGAACCAATCAGCCCCAGCATTTT. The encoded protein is CASTVQDRGTNQPQHF.

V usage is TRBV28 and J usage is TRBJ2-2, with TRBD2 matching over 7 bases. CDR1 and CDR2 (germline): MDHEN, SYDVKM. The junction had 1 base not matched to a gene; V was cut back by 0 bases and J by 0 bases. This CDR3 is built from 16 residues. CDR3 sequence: CASSLWAGANTGELFF. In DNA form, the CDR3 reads TGTGCCAGCAGTTTATGGGCGGGGGCGAACACCGGGGAGCTGTTTTTT.

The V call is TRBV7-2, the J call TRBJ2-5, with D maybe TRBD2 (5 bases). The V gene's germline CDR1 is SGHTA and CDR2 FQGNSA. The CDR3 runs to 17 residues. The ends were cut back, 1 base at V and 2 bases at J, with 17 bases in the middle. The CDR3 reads CASSLELERAWQETQYF. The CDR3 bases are TGTGCCAGCAGCTTAGAGTTGGAGAGGGCCTGGCAAGAGACCCAGTACTTC. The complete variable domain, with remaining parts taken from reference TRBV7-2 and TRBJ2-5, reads GAGVSQSPSNKVTEKGKDVELRCDPISGHTALYWYRQSLGQGLEFLIYFQGNSAPDKSGLPSDRFSAERTGGSVSTLTIQRTQQEDSAVYLCASSLELERAWQETQYFGPGTRLLVL.

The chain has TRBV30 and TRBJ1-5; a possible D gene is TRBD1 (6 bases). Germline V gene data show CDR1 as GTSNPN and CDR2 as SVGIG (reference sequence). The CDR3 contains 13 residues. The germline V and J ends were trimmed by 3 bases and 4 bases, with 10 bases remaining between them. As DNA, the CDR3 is TGTGCCTGGAGAGCAGGGGAGAATCAGCCCCAGCATTTT. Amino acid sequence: CAWRAGENQPQHF. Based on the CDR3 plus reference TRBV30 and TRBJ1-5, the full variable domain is SQTIHQWPATLVQPVGSPLSLECTVEGTSNPNLYWYRQAAGRGLQLLFYSVGIGQISSEVPQNLSASRPQDRQFILSSKKLLLSDSGFYLCAWRAGENQPQHFGDGTRLSIL.

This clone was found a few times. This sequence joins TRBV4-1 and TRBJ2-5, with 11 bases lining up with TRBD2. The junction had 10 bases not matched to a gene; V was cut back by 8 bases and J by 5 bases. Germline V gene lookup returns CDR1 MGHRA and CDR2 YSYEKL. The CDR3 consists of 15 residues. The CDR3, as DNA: TGCGCCAGCGGCTATAGCGGGAGGGCGGGGGAGACCCAGTACTTC. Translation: CASGYSGRAGETQYF.

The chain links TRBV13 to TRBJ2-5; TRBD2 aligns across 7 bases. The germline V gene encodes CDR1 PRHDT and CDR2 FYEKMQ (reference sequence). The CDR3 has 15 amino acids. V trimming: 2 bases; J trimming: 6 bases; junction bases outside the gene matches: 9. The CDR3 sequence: CASSLWWSGNKTQYF. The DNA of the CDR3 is TGTGCCAGCAGCTTATGGTGGAGCGGGAATAAGACCCAGTACTTC.

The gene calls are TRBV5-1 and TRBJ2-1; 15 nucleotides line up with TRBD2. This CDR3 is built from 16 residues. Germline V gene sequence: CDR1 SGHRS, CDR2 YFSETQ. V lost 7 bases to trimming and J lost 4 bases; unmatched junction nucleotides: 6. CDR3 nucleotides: TGCGCCAGCGGCGGGACTAGCGGGAGGCCGTACAATGAGCAGTTCTTC. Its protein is CASGGTSGRPYNEQFF.

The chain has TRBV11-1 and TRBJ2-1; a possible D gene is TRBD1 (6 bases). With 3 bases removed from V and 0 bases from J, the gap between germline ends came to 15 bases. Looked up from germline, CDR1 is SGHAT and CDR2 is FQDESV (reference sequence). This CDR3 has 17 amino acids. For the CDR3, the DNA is TGTGCCAGCAGCTTGAGGGGGACCCCGAGCTCCTACAATGAGCAGTTCTTC. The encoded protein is CASSLRGTPSSYNEQFF.

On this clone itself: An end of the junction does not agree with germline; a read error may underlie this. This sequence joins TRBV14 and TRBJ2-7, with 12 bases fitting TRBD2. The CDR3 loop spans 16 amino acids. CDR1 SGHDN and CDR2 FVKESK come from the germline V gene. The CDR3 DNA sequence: TGTGCCAGCAGCCAAGTACTAGCGGGAGGTACCTACGGGCAGTACTTC. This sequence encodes CASSQVLAGGTYGQYF. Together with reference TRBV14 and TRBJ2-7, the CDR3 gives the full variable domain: EAGVTQFPSHSVIEKGQTVTLRCDPISGHDNLYWYRRVMGKEIKFLLHFVKESKQDESGMPNNRFLAERTGGTYSTLKVQPAELEDSGVYFCASSQVLAGGTYGQYFGPGTRLTVT.

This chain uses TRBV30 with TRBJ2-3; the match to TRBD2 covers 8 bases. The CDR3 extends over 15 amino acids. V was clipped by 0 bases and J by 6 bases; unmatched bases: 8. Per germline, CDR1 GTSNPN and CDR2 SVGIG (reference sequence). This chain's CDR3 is CAWSVRGTRGDTQYF. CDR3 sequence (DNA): TGTGCCTGGAGTGTAAGAGGGACTAGGGGGGATACGCAGTATTTT.

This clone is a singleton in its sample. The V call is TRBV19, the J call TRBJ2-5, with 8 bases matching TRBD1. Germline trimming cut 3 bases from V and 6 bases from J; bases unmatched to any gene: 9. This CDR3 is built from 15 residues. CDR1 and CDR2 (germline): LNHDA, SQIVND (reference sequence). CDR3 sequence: CASSIQPGGGQTQYF. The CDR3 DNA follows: TGTGCCAGTAGTATCCAGCCAGGGGGCGGACAGACCCAGTACTTC.

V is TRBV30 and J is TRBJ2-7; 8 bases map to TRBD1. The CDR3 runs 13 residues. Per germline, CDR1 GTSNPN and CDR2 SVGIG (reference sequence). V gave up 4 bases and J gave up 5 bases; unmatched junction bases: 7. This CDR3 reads CAWNKDRVDEQYF. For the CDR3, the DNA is TGTGCCTGGAACAAGGACAGGGTGGACGAGCAGTACTTC.

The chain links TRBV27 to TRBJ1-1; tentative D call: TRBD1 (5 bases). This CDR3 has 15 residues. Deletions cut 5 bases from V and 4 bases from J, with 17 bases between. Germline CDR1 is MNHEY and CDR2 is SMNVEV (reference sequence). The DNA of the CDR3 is TGTGCCAGCAGTGGACAAGGTCCCTCGTGCACTGAAGCTTTCTTT. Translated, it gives CASSGQGPSCTEAFF.

CDR3 sequence (DNA): TGTGCCACCCCGCCTTCAGGGCTTTGGACCGGGGAGCTGTTTTTT. Translating it yields CATPPSGLWTGELFF. The rearrangement joins TRBV11-2 to TRBJ2-2; possible D gene TRBD1, 5 bases. This CDR3 has 15 residues. Germline lookup yields CDR1 SGHAT and CDR2 FQNNGV. V lost 10 bases and J 5 bases, leaving 20 bases between the germline ends.

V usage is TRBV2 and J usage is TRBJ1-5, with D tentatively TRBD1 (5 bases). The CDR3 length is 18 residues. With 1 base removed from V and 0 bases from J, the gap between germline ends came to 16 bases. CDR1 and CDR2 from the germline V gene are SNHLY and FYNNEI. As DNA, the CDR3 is TGTGCCAGCAGTGAAGGGACATCACGAACTCATAGCAATCAGCCCCAGCATTTT. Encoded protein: CASSEGTSRTHSNQPQHF.

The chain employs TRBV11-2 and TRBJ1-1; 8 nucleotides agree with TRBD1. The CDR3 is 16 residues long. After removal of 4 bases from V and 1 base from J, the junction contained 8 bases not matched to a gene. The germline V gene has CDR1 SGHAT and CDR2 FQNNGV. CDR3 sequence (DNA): TGTGCCAGCAGCTCGATGACAGGGGAAGGGAACACTGAAGCTTTCTTT. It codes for CASSSMTGEGNTEAFF.

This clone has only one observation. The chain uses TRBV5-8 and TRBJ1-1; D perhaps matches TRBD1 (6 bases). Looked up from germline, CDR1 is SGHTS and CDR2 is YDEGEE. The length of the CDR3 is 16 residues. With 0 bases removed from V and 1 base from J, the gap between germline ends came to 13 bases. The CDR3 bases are TGTGCCAGCAGCTTGGCAGGCAGGGGAGCGAACACTGAAGCTTTCTTT. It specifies CASSLAGRGANTEAFF.

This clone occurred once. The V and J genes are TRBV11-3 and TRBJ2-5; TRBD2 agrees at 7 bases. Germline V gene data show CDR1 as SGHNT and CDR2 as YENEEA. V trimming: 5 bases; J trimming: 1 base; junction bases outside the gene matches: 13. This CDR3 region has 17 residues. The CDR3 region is CASSQGSLAVSQETQYF. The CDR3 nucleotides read TGTGCCAGCAGCCAAGGGAGCCTAGCGGTATCCCAAGAGACCCAGTACTTC.

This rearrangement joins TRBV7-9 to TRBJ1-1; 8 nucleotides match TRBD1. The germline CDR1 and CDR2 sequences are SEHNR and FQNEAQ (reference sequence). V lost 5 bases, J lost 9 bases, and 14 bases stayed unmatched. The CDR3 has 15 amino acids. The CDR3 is CASSQRHKDRGQAFF. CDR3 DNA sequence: TGTGCCAGCAGCCAACGACATAAAGACAGGGGACAAGCTTTCTTT.

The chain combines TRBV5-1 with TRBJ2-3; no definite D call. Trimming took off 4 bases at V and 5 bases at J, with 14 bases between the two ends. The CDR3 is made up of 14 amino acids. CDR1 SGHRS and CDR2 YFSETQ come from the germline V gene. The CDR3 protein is CASSPGGLRDTQYF. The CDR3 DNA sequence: TGCGCCAGCAGCCCTGGTGGGCTTCGAGATACGCAGTATTTT.

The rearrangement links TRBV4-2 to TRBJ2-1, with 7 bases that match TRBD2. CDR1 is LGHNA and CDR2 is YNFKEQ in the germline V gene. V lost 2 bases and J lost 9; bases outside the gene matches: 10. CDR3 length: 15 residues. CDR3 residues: CASSQRTRRHREQFF. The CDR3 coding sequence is TGTGCCAGCAGCCAAAGGACTAGGAGGCACCGTGAGCAGTTCTTC.

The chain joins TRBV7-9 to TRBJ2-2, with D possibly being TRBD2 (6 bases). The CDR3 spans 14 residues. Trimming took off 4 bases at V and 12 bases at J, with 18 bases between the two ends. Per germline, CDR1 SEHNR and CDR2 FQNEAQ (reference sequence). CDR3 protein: CASSSPGGTRKLFF. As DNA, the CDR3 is TGTGCCAGCAGCTCCCCCGGGGGAACCCGCAAGCTGTTTTTT.

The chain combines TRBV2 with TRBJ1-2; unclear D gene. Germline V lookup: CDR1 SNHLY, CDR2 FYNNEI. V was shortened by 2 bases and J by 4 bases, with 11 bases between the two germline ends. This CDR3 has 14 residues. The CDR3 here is CASSESGFGYGYTF. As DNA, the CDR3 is TGTGCCAGCAGTGAATCCGGGTTCGGCTATGGCTACACCTTC. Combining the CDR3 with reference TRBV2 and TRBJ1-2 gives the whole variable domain EPEVTQTPSHQVTQMGQEVILRCVPISNHLYFYWYRQILGQKVEFLVSFYNNEISEKSEIFDDQFSVERPDGSNFTLKIRSTKLEDSAMYFCASSESGFGYGYTFGSGTRLTVV.